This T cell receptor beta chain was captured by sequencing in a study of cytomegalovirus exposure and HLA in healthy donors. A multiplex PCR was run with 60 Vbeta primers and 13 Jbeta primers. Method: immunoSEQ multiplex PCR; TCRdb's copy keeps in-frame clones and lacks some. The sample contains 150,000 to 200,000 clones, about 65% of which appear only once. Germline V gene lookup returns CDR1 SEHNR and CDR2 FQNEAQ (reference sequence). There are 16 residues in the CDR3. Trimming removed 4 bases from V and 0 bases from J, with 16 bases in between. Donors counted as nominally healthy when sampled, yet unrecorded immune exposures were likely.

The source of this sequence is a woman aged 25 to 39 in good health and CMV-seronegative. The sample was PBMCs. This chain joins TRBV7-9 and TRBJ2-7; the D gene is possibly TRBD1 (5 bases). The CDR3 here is CASSSARTTTSYEQYF. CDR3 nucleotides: TGTGCCAGCAGCTCCGCCAGGACAACTACCTCCTACGAGCAGTACTTC.